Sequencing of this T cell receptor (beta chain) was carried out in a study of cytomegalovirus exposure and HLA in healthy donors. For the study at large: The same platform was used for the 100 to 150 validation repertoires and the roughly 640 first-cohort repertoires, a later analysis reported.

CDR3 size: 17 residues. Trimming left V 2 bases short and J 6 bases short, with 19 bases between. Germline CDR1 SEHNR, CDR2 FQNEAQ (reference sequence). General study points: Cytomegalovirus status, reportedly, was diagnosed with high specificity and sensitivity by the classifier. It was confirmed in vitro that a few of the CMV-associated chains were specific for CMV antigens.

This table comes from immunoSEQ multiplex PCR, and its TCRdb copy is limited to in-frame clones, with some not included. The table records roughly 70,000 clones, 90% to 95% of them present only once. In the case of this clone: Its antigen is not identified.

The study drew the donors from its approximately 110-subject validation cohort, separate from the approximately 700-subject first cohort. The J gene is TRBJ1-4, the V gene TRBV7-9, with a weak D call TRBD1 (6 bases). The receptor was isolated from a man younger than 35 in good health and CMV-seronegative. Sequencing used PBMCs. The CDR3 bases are TGTGCCAGCAGCTTACCACCCGACAGGTCGAGAGATGAAAAACTGTTTTTT. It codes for CASSLPPDRSRDEKLFF.